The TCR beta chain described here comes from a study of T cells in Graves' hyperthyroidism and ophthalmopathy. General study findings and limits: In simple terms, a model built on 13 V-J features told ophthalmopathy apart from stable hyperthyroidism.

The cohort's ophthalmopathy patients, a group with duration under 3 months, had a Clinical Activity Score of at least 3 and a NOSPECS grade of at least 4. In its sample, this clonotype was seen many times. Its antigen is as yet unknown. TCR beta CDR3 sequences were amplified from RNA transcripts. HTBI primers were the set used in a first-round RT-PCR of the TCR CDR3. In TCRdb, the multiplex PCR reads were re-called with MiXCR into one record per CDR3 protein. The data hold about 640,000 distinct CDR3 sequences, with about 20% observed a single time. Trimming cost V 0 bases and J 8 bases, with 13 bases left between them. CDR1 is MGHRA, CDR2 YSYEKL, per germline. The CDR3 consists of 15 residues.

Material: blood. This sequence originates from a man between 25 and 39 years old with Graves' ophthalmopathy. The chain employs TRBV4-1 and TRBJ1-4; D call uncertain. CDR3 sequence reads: CASSQDQRRGEKLFF. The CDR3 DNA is TGCGCCAGCAGCCAAGATCAGCGACGGGGAGAAAAACTGTTTTTT.